This TCR beta chain was observed in a study of T cells in Graves' hyperthyroidism and ophthalmopathy. Stable Graves' hyperthyroidism meant no ophthalmopathy progression within 18 months. Patients with uncontrolled infections, other autoimmune diseases, pregnancy or lactation were excluded. Clinical symptoms, serum thyroxine, TRAb, thyroid ultrasound and orbital computed tomography informed diagnoses. In its sample, this clonotype was seen many times. CDR1 and CDR2 (germline): SQVTM, ANQGSEA. The length of the CDR3 is 12 residues. Trimming removed 6 bases from V and 4 bases from J; junction bases left unmatched: 6. Researchers amplified the TCR beta CDR3 regions from RNA transcripts. RT-PCR in the first round (using the HTBI primer set) targeted the TCR CDR3. TCRdb recomputed calls from the multiplex PCR reads with MiXCR, one row per CDR3 protein. The table lists approximately 590,000 distinct CDR3 sequences, 46% of them singletons.

Source material: peripheral blood or thyroid tissue (not recorded which). This sequence joins TRBV29-1 and TRBJ2-7, with 7 bases aligning to TRBD2. The sequence derives from a woman younger than 35 with Graves' hyperthyroidism. The CDR3: CSVGREVYEQYF. The CDR3, as DNA: TGCAGCGTGGGCCGGGAGGTGTACGAGCAGTACTTC.